This T cell receptor (beta chain) was identified during a study of cytomegalovirus exposure and HLA in healthy donors (dated by TCRdb to about 2017). Context from the whole study: An earlier analysis of 587 of the donors reported 276 Gb of sequence data and 117 million unique TCR beta sequences obtained from 150 million to 200 million T cells. An early release that covered some 630 HLA-typed donors contained approximately 300 gigabases of sequencing data and some 87 million unique TCR sequences. Of the approximately 400 genotyped donors, 81% fell in the genetic ancestry cluster associated with self-reported Caucasian donors. The study aimed to test whether cataloging public T cell receptors could reveal signatures of past pathogen exposure. The T cell repertoires of several hundred subjects were profiled by immunosequencing and related to cytomegalovirus serostatus. Besides the first cohort of more than 650 subjects, a separate validation cohort made up of around 120 different subjects was used. High-throughput TCR immunosequencing, statistical association of individual TCRs with disease status, and machine learning were combined to predict cytomegalovirus infection status. A later analysis re-analyzed previously published TCR beta repertoires from roughly 690 donors and added high-resolution HLA genotyping to study TCR occurrence patterns. In the later analysis, no new phenotypic data were used to find candidate immune exposures; instead, reliance was placed on TCR beta sequences and their occurrence across donors. In an earlier analysis of roughly 580 of the donors, high-throughput TCR beta sequencing was used to judge whether each TCR beta V gene segment behaved as functional or pseudogenic. Donor age, sex, ethnicity and CMV serostatus were collected together with the repertoire data. In a later genetic analysis, genome-wide SNP genotypes for about 65% of the roughly 700 donors were used, and that subset was treated as a discovery cohort. All discovery cohort repertoires had been generated on a single sequencing platform. HLA typing covered class I and class II loci at four-digit resolution. The number of typed donors differed by locus: about 629-640 for A, B, C, DRB1 and DQB1; about 520 for DQA1; fewer than 610 for DPA1; and 450 to 480 for DPB1. Because of strong linkage in the cohort, five DR-DQ haplotypes were treated as single units for association and clustering. Among 398 genotyped donors of the cohort, an average of about 240,000 unique TCR beta nucleotide sequences were sequenced per donor, around 20% of them non-productive.

Worth noting for this clone: The antigen this receptor binds is unknown. Base qualities were left out, and no much larger clone turns up one base away.

What the work shows at the level of the full study, not this receptor alone: When HLA alleles, especially DR and DQ, strongly co-occurred, attributing TCR associations to individual alleles was difficult. Linkage disequilibrium might explain the correlated functional status among segregating V segments, but an unknown experimental factor could not be excluded. This cohort had only TCR beta chains sequenced, and the lack of alpha or paired-chain data limited which features could be detected. In an earlier analysis of some 500 of the donors, most TCR beta V segments were observed in productive rearrangements about 87% or about 30% of the time, broadly matching IMGT annotations. In a later genetic analysis, fewer N-insertions in productive TCRs were reported among donors in an Asian-associated ancestry cluster than the roughly 710-donor mean. A cluster of highly shared sequence variants was judged likely to be a technical artifact of the sequencing pipeline. Because HLA typing was missing for some donors at each locus, association tests included only the typed subset. In the study, approximately 160 TCR beta chains were listed as associated with cytomegalovirus. In a later analysis, the rate of TCR association differed among HLA loci, with DRB1 alleles having the most associated TCRs and HLA-C alleles having the fewest. In a later analysis, HLA-associated TCR beta chains showed more clonal expansion and lower generation probabilities than non-associated chains that were equally common. A further reported finding was that TCR beta sequences accurately predicted the HLA-A and HLA-B alleles for most subjects in the first cohort. Immune exposure information for the cohort was limited to CMV serostatus. The earlier analysis of approximately 560 of the donors excluded some 16 rarely observed V segments, including chromosome 9 orphons, because counts were too low. V-gene and J-gene trimming of TCR beta chains was associated with a missense DCLRE1C variant in a later genetic analysis, and the association was replicated in an independent cohort. In a later analysis, several top co-occurrence clusters were reported to appear linked to parvovirus B19, influenza, CMV and Epstein-Barr virus. In a later analysis, most CMV-associated TCR beta chains were found to appear HLA-restricted, with HLA associations seemingly driven largely by CMV exposure. Specific HLA alleles were associated with 16,951 TCR beta sequences at a false discovery rate of 0.05 in a later analysis. In both the original and validation cohorts, the classifier was reported to diagnose cytomegalovirus status with high specificity and sensitivity. According to the authors, the approach could potentially be generalized to other disease states and immunological phenotypes. Most TCR sequences were observed very rarely across donors, whereas some public TCRs were present in many individuals. A few of the identified cytomegalovirus-associated TCR beta chains were confirmed in vitro to be specific for cytomegalovirus antigens. Roughly uniform sequencing depth across donors was assumed in presence/absence analyses, although this assumption may not hold. Because the 87-base-pair reads could not distinguish some IMGT-functional V segments, including TRBV6-2 and TRBV6-3, those segments were excluded.

The cohort consisted of 666 healthy bone marrow donors. At the time of sampling, every cohort member was nominally healthy, though immune exposures that went unrecorded were likely present. The donor was CMV seropositive and belonged to the group of 250 to 300 seropositive cohort members. A peripheral blood sample was collected from each donor, and TCR beta sequencing was performed on peripheral blood mononuclear cells. The Qiagen DNeasy Blood Extraction Kit was used to extract genomic DNA from the blood cell samples. The library relied on the immunoSEQ multiplex PCR assay. The multiplex PCR relied on a mix of 60 forward primers for TCR Vbeta segments and 13 reverse primers for TCR Jbeta segments. A multiplex PCR assay on genomic DNA amplified the CDR3 region of rearranged TCR beta genes. Amplified TCR beta libraries were sequenced as 87-base-pair reads on the Illumina HiSeq System. In the source study's methods: In a later analysis, some 80 million unique TCR beta chains were counted across the roughly 670 repertoires, and roughly 11 million of these chains were shared by at least two donors. Raw reads were error-corrected and collapsed into unique sequences by a nearest-neighbor algorithm in which closely related sequences were merged to remove PCR and sequencing errors. Alignment of CDR3 sequences to IMGT reference sequences was used to assign V, D and J gene segments. For a sequence to be retained, at least a six-nucleotide match to both a V gene segment and a J gene segment was required. Rearrangements were classified as productive when the CDR3 lacked stop codons and remained in frame with V and J, and all other rearrangements were classified as non-productive. CDR3 was defined by IMGT convention, running from the second conserved V-encoded cysteine to the conserved J-encoded phenylalanine. The earlier analysis of about 530 of the donors excluded any sequence lacking an unambiguous match to a single V gene segment. An earlier analysis of 587 of the donors classified V segments as functional when productive rearrangements were above 56.7% and as segregating when the standard deviation between donors was above 5%. To diagnose cytomegalovirus status from the catalog of TCR beta chain sequences, a statistical classification framework was built. A later analysis assigned V and J genes by comparing TCR nucleotide sequences with IMGT/GENE-DB human TR gene sequences. A later analysis assigned CDR3 sequences and most-parsimonious VDJ recombination scenarios with the TCRdist pipeline. In a later analysis, each TCR beta chain was defined by its CDR3 amino acid sequence together with its V-gene family, and reads without a unique V-gene family were excluded. As a way to deal with suspected cross-contamination and a sequencing artifact, a later analysis dropped 450 to 700 nucleotide sequences that were highly shared and had low generation probability. For each public chain, a later analysis derived a clonal expansion index from normalized ranks of inferred template counts within each repertoire. In a later analysis, generation probabilities were computed using a VDJ recombination model fitted to out-of-frame rearrangements, and the results were checked against IGoR. A later analysis scored TCR-TCR, TCR-HLA and TCR-CMV co-occurrence with hypergeometric tests, applying a repertoire-size bias correction to TCR pairs. In a later analysis, false discovery rates were estimated by permuting HLA or CMV assignments 20 times. A later analysis grouped co-occurring TCRs with DBSCAN, adding TCRdist sequence similarity when clustering within HLA-allele-positive subsets. For co-occurrence clustering, repertoires with fewer than 30,000 or more than 120,000 public chains were excluded, along with several repertoires with anomalous nucleotide sharing. TCRdb holds this immuneACCESS table with in-frame rearrangements only. Some clones are missing; in checked studies, unresolved V genes explain under half, and the rest has no known cause. The V and J calls and clone size come from that table; D and trimming were worked out from the DNA. This sample gives about 210,000 clones in total; roughly 83% of them show up just once. Clones ranked in the top ten supply about 0.36% of the sample.

The V end loses 6 bases and the J end loses 0 bases, and a stretch of 15 bases separates them. The CDR3 runs 16 amino acids, cysteine and phenylalanine included. Only the CDR3 DNA stays, 48 bases, in frame from base 1. For CDR1 and CDR2, the germline V gene lists SGHTA and FQGNSA. The receptor chain draws on TRBV7-2 and TRBJ1-3; TRBD1 is a possible D gene, resting on 5 matching bases. This sequence was found in a male donor in good health and CMV-seropositive. The sequencing input was PBMCs. Here is the DNA: TGTGCCAGCAGTCTAGCGTCCGGGGGCTCTGGAAACACCATATATTTT. This sequence encodes CASSLASGGSGNTIYF.